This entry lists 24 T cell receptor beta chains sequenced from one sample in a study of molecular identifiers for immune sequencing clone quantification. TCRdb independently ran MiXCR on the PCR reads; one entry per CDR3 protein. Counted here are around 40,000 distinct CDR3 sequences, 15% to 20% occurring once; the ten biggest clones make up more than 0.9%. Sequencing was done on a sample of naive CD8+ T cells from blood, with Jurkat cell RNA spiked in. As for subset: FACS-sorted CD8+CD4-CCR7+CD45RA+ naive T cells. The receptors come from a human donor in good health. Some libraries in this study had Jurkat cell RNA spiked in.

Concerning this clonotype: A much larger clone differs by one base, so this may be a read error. CDR3 amino acids: CASSSGTAYELYF. The CDR3 DNA is TGTGCCAGCAGCTCCGGGACAGCCTACGAGCTGTACTTC. The genes are TRBV7-9 and TRBJ2-7; 7 nucleotides match TRBD1. The length of the CDR3 is 13 residues. Germline V gene sequence: CDR1 SEHNR, CDR2 FQNEAQ (reference sequence).

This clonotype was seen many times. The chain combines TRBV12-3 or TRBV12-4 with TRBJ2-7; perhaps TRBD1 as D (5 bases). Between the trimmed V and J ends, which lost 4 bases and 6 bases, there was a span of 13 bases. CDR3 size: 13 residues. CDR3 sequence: CASSSLQGSEQYF. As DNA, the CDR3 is TGTGCCAGCAGTTCACTGCAGGGTTCCGAGCAGTACTTC.

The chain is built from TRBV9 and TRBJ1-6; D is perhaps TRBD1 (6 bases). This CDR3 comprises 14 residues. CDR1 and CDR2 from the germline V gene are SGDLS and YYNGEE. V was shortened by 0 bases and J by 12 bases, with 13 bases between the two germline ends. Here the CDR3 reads CASSVAWTDGPLHF. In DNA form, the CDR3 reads TGTGCCAGCAGCGTAGCTTGGACAGATGGACCCCTCCACTTT.

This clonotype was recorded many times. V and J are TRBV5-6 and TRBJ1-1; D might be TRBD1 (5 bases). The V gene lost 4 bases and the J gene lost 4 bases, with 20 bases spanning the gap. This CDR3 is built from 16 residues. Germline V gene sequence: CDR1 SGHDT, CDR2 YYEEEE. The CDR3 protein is CASSPRAGTFGTEAFF. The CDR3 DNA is TGTGCCAGCAGCCCCCGAGCCGGGACTTTCGGCACTGAAGCTTTCTTT.

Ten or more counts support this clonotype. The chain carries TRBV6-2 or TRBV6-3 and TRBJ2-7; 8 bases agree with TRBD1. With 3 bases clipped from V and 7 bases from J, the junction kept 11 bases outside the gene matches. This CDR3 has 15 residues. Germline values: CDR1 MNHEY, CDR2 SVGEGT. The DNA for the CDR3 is TGTGCCAGCAGTTATTCCGGGACAGGTGCGGGGGAGCAGTACTTC. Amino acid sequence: CASSYSGTGAGEQYF.

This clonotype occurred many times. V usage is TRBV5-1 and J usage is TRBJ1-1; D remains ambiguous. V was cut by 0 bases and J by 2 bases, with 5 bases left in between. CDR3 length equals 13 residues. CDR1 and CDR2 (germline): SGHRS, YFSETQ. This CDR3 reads CASSLELNTEAFF. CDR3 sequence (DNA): TGCGCCAGCAGCTTGGAGCTAAACACTGAAGCTTTCTTT.

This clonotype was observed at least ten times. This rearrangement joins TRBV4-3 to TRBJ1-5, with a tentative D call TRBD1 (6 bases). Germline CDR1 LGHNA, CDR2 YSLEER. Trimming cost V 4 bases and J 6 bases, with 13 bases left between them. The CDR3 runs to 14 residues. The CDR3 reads CASSLNRGAQPQHF. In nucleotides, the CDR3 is TGCGCCAGCAGCCTAAACCGGGGGGCTCAGCCCCAGCATTTT.

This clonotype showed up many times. CDR3 sequence reads: CASSVGTGLSNQPQHF. Written as DNA, the CDR3 is TGTGCCAGTAGTGTCGGGACAGGCCTTAGCAATCAGCCCCAGCATTTT. This chain uses TRBV19 with TRBJ1-5, with TRBD1 identical over 8 bases. The ends lost 5 bases at V and 0 bases at J; junction bases unmatched: 6. There are 16 residues in the CDR3. Germline CDR1 and CDR2: LNHDA and SQIVND (reference sequence).

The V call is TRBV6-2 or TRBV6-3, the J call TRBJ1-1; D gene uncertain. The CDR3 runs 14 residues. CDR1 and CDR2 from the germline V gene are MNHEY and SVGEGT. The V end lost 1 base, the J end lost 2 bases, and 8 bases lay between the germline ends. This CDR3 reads CASSYYAVNTEAFF. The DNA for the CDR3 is TGTGCCAGCAGTTACTACGCAGTAAACACTGAAGCTTTCTTT.

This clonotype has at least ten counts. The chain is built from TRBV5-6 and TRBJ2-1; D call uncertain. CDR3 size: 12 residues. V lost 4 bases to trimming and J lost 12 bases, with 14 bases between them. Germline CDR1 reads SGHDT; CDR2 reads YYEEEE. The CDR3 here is CASSDNSPSQFF. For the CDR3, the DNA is TGTGCCAGCAGCGACAACAGCCCATCGCAGTTCTTC.

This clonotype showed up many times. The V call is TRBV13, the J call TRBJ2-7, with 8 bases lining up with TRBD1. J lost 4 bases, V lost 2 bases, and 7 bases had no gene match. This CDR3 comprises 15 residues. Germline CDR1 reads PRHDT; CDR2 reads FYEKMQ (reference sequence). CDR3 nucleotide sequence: TGTGCCAGCAGCTTATCCAGGGGGCGTGAGTACGAGCAGTACTTC. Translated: CASSLSRGREYEQYF.

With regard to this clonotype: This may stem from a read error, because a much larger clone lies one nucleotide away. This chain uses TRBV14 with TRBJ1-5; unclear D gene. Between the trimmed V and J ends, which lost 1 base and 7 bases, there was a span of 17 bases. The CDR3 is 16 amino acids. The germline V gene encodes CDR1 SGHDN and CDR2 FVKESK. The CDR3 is CASSQGNGVAPQPQHF. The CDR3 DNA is TGTGCCAGCAGCCAAGGAAACGGGGTCGCCCCCCAGCCCCAGCATTTT.

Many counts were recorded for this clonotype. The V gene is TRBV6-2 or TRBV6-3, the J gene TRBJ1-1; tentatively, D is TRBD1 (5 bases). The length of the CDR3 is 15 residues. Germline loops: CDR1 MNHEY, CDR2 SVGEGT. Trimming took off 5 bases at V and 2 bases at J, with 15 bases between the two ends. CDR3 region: CASSPMYGGNTEAFF. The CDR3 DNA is TGTGCCAGCAGTCCTATGTACGGGGGTAACACTGAAGCTTTCTTT.

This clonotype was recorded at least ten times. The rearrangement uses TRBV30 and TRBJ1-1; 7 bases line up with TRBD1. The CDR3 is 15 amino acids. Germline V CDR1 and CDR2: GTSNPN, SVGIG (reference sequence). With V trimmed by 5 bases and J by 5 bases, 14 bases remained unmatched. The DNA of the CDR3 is TGTGCCTGGGATCCGGGGGACAGTCCGAGGACTGAAGCTTTCTTT. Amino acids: CAWDPGDSPRTEAFF.

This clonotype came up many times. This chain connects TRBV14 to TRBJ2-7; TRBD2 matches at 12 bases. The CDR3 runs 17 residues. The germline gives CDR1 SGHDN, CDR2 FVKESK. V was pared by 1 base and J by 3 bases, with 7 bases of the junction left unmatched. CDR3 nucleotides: TGTGCCAGCAGCCAAGCCCCTCGACTAGCGGGAGTCTACGAGCAGTACTTC. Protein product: CASSQAPRLAGVYEQYF.

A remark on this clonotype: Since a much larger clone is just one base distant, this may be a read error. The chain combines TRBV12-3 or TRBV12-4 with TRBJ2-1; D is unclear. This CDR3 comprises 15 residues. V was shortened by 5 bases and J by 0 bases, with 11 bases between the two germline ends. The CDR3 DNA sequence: TGTGCCAGCAGTACCCCTAACGGCTCCTACAATGAGCAGTTCTTC. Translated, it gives CASSTPNGSYNEQFF.

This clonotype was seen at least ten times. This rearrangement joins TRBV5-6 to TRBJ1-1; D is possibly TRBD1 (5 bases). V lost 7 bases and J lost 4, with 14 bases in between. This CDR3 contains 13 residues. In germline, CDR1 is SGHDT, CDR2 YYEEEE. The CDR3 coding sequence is TGTGCCAGCTCCCGCGGGGGGGGCACTGAAGCTTTCTTT. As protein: CASSRGGGTEAFF.

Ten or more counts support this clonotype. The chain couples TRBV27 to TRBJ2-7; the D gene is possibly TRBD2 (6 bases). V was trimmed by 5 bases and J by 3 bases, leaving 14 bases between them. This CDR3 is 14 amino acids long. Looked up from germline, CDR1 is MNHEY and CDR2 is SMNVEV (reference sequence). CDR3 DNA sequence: TGTGCCAGCAGTCTAGGTCCGCGGGGCTACGAGCAGTACTTC. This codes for CASSLGPRGYEQYF.

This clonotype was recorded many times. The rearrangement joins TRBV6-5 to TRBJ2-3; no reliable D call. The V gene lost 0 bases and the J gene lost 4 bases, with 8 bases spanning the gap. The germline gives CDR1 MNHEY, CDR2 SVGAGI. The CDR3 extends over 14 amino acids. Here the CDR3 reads CASSYSKRPDTQYF. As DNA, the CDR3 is TGTGCCAGCAGTTACTCGAAACGTCCAGATACGCAGTATTTT.

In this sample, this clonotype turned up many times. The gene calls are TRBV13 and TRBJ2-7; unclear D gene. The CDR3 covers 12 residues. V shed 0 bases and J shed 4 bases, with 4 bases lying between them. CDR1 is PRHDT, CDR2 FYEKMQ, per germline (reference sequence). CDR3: CASSLGAYEQYF. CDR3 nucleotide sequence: TGTGCCAGCAGCTTAGGGGCATACGAGCAGTACTTC.

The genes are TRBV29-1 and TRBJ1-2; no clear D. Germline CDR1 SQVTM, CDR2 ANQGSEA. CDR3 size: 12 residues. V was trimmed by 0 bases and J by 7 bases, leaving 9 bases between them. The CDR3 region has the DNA TGCAGCGTTGAAGAGTTGGACTCTGGCTACACCTTC. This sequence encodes CSVEELDSGYTF.

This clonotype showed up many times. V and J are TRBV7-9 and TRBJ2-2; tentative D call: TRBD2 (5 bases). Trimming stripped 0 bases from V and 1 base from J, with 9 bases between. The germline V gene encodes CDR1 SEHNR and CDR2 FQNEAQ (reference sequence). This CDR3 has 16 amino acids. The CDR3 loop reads CASSLARGGNTGELFF. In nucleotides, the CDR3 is TGTGCCAGCAGCTTAGCGCGAGGAGGGAACACCGGGGAGCTGTTTTTT.

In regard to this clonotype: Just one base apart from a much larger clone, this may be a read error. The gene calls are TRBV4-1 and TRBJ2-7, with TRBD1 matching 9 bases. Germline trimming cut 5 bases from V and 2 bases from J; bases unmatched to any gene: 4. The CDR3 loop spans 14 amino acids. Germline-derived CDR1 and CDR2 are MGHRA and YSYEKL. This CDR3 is CASSGRDRAYEQYF. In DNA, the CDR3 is TGCGCCAGCAGCGGCCGGGACAGGGCCTACGAGCAGTACTTC.

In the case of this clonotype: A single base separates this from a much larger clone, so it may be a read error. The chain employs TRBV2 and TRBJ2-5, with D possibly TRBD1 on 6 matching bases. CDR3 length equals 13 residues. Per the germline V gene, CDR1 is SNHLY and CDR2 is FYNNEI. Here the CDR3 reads CASRQDSEEAQYF. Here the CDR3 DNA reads TGTGCCAGCAGGCAGGACAGCGAAGAGGCCCAGTACTTC.